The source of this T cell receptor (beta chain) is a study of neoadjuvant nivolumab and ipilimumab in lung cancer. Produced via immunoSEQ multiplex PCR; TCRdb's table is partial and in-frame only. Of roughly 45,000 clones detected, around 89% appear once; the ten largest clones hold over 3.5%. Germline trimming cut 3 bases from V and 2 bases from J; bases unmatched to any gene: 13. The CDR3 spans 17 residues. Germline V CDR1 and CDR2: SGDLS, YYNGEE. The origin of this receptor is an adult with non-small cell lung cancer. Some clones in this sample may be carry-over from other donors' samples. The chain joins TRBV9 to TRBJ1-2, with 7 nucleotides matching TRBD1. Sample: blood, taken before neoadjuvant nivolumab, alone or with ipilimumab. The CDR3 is CASSEAPRAGGNYGYTF. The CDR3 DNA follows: TGTGCCAGCAGCGAGGCCCCCCGGGCAGGGGGGAACTATGGCTACACCTTC.